The 20 T cell receptor beta chains below come from one sample, sequenced in a study of T cell changes during pregnancy in multiple sclerosis. Assay: immunoSEQ multiplex PCR; the TCRdb copy retains only in-frame clones and omits some. The sample contains around 53,000 clones, around 92% of which appear only once. The specimen was CD4+ T cells from peripheral blood mononuclear cells, collected after pregnancy. These receptors came from a female donor with multiple sclerosis, enrolled in a pregnancy study.

The gene calls are TRBV7-2 and TRBJ1-2; D is unclear. The CDR3 is 14 residues long. Germline V gene lookup returns CDR1 SGHTA and CDR2 FQGNSA. Trimming removed 1 base from V and 4 bases from J, with 10 bases in between. The CDR3 DNA reads TGTGCCAGCAGCTTAGGTCTACAGACCTATGGCTACACCTTC. Amino acids: CASSLGLQTYGYTF.

The V and J genes are TRBV4-3 and TRBJ1-3; possibly TRBD1 for D (5 bases). The V gene's germline CDR1 is LGHNA and CDR2 YSLEER. V was trimmed by 6 bases and J by 0 bases, leaving 6 bases between them. The CDR3 runs 13 residues. The chain's CDR3 is CASRDNSGNTIYF. The DNA of the CDR3 is TGCGCCAGCAGGGACAACTCTGGAAACACCATATATTTT.

V usage is TRBV25-1 and J usage is TRBJ1-2; 8 bases are a match to TRBD1. The trim removed 3 bases at V and 2 bases at J, leaving 8 bases unmatched. The CDR3 runs 16 residues. Germline V gives CDR1 MGHDK, CDR2 SYGVNS. The CDR3 DNA reads TGTGCCAGCAGTGACCCCAGGACAGGGAAAAACTATGGCTACACCTTC. Translating it yields CASSDPRTGKNYGYTF.

This rearrangement joins TRBV7-2 to TRBJ2-3; 9 bases are a match to TRBD2. With 3 bases clipped from V and 0 bases from J, the junction kept 7 bases outside the gene matches. Germline V gene data show CDR1 as SGHTA and CDR2 as FQGNSA. The CDR3 runs to 17 residues. The CDR3 sequence: CASSFSGGQTSTDTQYF. In DNA form, the CDR3 reads TGTGCCAGCAGCTTCAGCGGGGGGCAAACTAGCACAGATACGCAGTATTTT.

The V and J genes are TRBV2 and TRBJ1-6, with no clear D. V dropped 4 bases and J dropped 0 bases, with 13 bases sitting between them. Per the germline V gene, CDR1 is SNHLY and CDR2 is FYNNEI. This CDR3 comprises 17 residues. CDR3 bases: TGTGCCAGCAGTGTGTGGGAGTTGAGCTCCTATAATTCACCCCTCCACTTT. It is translated as CASSVWELSSYNSPLHF.

This clone was recorded only once. The V gene is TRBV29-1, the J gene TRBJ1-2, with 11 bases that match TRBD1. CDR1 is SQVTM and CDR2 is ANQGSEA in the germline V gene. V was pared by 7 bases and J by 3 bases, with 7 bases of the junction left unmatched. The CDR3 has 14 amino acids. CDR3 amino acids: CSAEDRGLHYGYTF. The CDR3 nucleotides read TGCAGCGCTGAGGACAGGGGGCTGCACTATGGCTACACCTTC.

The V call is TRBV5-1, the J call TRBJ1-3; 8 bases align to TRBD1. The germline gives CDR1 SGHRS, CDR2 YFSETQ. Trimming cost V 3 bases and J 0 bases; bases outside gene matches: 2. This CDR3 comprises 15 residues. The CDR3: CASSWGQVSGNTIYF. Here the CDR3 DNA reads TGCGCCAGCAGCTGGGGACAGGTCTCTGGAAACACCATATATTTT.

This chain connects TRBV7-2 to TRBJ2-5; TRBD2 aligns across 7 bases. Germline trimming cut 5 bases from V and 1 base from J; bases unmatched to any gene: 7. The CDR3 is made up of 15 amino acids. Looked up from germline, CDR1 is SGHTA and CDR2 is FQGNSA. The CDR3 protein is CASSRRLAAQETQYF. As DNA, the CDR3 is TGTGCCAGCAGCCGGAGACTAGCAGCCCAAGAGACCCAGTACTTC.

The V call is TRBV27, the J call TRBJ1-6, with TRBD1 as a possible D gene (5 bases). The V end was cut by 6 bases, the J end by 11 bases, with 17 bases between. Germline CDR1 is MNHEY and CDR2 is SMNVEV (reference sequence). This CDR3 contains 14 residues. CDR3 nucleotides: TGTGCCAGCAGCTACCAAGGGGCTTTAGCACCCCTCCACTTT. Translation: CASSYQGALAPLHF.

The rearrangement links TRBV6-1 to TRBJ2-7; 8 bases line up with TRBD1. The CDR3 consists of 14 residues. Germline loops: CDR1 MNHNS, CDR2 SASEGT. Trimming removed 7 bases from V and 3 bases from J; junction bases left unmatched: 8. CDR3 nucleotide sequence: TGTGCCAGCACGACCGGCGACAGGGGCTACGAGCAGTACTTC. This translates into CASTTGDRGYEQYF.

V is TRBV7-8 and J is TRBJ1-5, with TRBD1 matching 9 bases. Germline V gene sequence: CDR1 SGHVS, CDR2 FQNEAQ. This CDR3 spans 15 amino acids. With V trimmed by 5 bases and J by 4 bases, 6 bases remained unmatched. The DNA of the CDR3 is TGTGCCAGCAGCCCTTGGGACAGGGCGAATCAGCCCCAGCATTTT. This encodes CASSPWDRANQPQHF. Together with reference TRBV7-8 and TRBJ1-5, the CDR3 gives the full variable domain: GAGVSQSPRYKVAKRGQDVALRCDPISGHVSLFWYQQALGQGPEFLTYFQNEAQLDKSGLPSDRFFAERPEGSVSTLKIQRTQQEDSAVYLCASSPWDRANQPQHFGDGTRLSIL.

The rearrangement links TRBV6-1 to TRBJ2-7; TRBD1 aligns across 7 bases. Per germline, CDR1 MNHNS and CDR2 SASEGT. V was clipped by 3 bases and J by 1 base; unmatched bases: 6. This CDR3 is 15 amino acids long. CDR3 in amino acids: CASSDSGQLSYEQYF. Here the CDR3 DNA reads TGTGCCAGCAGTGATTCGGGACAGCTATCCTACGAGCAGTACTTC.

This chain connects TRBV7-2 to TRBJ2-1; 8 bases match TRBD1. The CDR3 is 13 residues long. Germline V CDR1 and CDR2: SGHTA, FQGNSA. Trimming removed 6 bases from V and 2 bases from J; junction bases left unmatched: 0. The CDR3 sequence: CASRGQAYNEQFF. For the CDR3, the DNA is TGTGCCAGCAGGGGACAGGCCTACAATGAGCAGTTCTTC.

The chain has TRBV7-2 and TRBJ2-5; tentatively, D is TRBD2 (6 bases). CDR1 and CDR2 from the germline V gene are SGHTA and FQGNSA. This CDR3 comprises 14 residues. Trimming cost V 0 bases and J 1 base, with 6 bases left between them. CDR3 in amino acids: CASSLAGGQETQYF. The CDR3 DNA is TGTGCCAGCAGCTTAGCGGGGGGCCAAGAGACCCAGTACTTC.

This clone has a single count. This rearrangement joins TRBV14 to TRBJ1-2, with unresolved D. CDR1 is SGHDN, CDR2 FVKESK, per germline. This CDR3 comprises 16 residues. V lost 3 bases and J lost 2, with 16 bases in between. CDR3 in DNA: TGTGCCAGCAGCCATGGTTTATGGGAGACGAACTATGGCTACACCTTC. Protein sequence: CASSHGLWETNYGYTF.

This chain connects TRBV6-5 to TRBJ1-5; tentative D call: TRBD1 (5 bases). V was clipped by 2 bases and J by 6 bases, with 8 bases between them. Germline-derived CDR1 and CDR2 are MNHEY and SVGAGI. The CDR3 runs 13 residues. The CDR3 is CASSYGGGQPQHF. The CDR3 coding sequence is TGTGCCAGCAGTTACGGGGGGGGTCAGCCCCAGCATTTT.

This clone appeared a few times. The rearrangement joins TRBV7-9 to TRBJ1-3, with D perhaps TRBD1 (5 bases). The V end was cut by 3 bases, the J end by 8 bases, with 17 bases between. This CDR3 comprises 15 residues. The germline V gene encodes CDR1 SEHNR and CDR2 FQNEAQ (reference sequence). The CDR3 DNA is TGTGCCAGCAGCTTGACCAACACTCGGGGGGACACCATATATTTT. It specifies CASSLTNTRGDTIYF.

The chain combines TRBV10-3 with TRBJ2-2, with 9 bases identical to TRBD2. This CDR3 contains 16 residues. The germline gives CDR1 ENHRY, CDR2 SYGVKD. Losses at the gene ends were 4 bases for V and 2 bases for J; bases not matched to a gene: 5. The CDR3 coding sequence is TGTGCCATCAGTGGGGCGGGGGGGCGAAACACCGGGGAGCTGTTTTTT. Its protein product is CAISGAGGRNTGELFF.

The chain recombines TRBV25-1 with TRBJ1-1; 8 bases agree with TRBD1. The CDR3 length is 15 residues. J lost 1 base, V lost 4 bases, and 5 bases had no gene match. Germline lookup yields CDR1 MGHDK and CDR2 SYGVNS. Here the CDR3 DNA reads TGTGCCAGCAGTGCCAGGGGGCGAAGGAACACTGAAGCTTTCTTT. It specifies CASSARGRRNTEAFF. Full variable domain (outside the CDR3, taken from reference TRBV25-1 and TRBJ1-1): EADIYQTPRYLVIGTGKKITLECSQTMGHDKMYWYQQDPGMELHLIHYSYGVNSTEKGDLSSESTVSRIRTEHFPLTLESARPSHTSQYLCASSARGRRNTEAFFGQGTRLTVV.

The chain employs TRBV7-8 and TRBJ2-3; D might be TRBD1 (5 bases). The CDR3 covers 18 residues. Germline V gives CDR1 SGHVS, CDR2 FQNEAQ. Trimming pared 0 bases from V and 2 bases from J, leaving 18 bases between. The DNA for the CDR3 is TGTGCCAGCAGCTTAGCGGTGGCCGACAGTAGCTACACAGATACGCAGTATTTT. As protein: CASSLAVADSSYTDTQYF.